This T cell receptor beta chain was found in a study of blood T cell repertoires in COVID-19. Study overall: Samples came from the United States, Italy and Spain, spanning acute and convalescent COVID-19. T cells, B-cell-depleted T cells, or PBMCs supplied cDNA or gDNA.

This CDR3 spans 15 amino acids. The germline V gene encodes CDR1 MNHEY and CDR2 SVGAGI. Trimming removed 8 bases at V and 4 bases at J, with 20 bases between. Measured with immunoSEQ multiplex PCR; TCRdb has only the in-frame clones, and not every one. The data contain 200,000 to 250,000 clones, 88% of them singletons. The sequenced sample consisted of peripheral blood. The clonotype comes from a woman aged 60-70 years with acute or convalescent COVID-19. The V gene is TRBV6-5, the J gene TRBJ1-2; weak D call: TRBD1 (6 bases). CDR3 sequence: CASVSPRAGAYGYTF. The CDR3 nucleotides read TGTGCCAGCGTATCCCCAAGGGCAGGGGCCTATGGCTACACCTTC.